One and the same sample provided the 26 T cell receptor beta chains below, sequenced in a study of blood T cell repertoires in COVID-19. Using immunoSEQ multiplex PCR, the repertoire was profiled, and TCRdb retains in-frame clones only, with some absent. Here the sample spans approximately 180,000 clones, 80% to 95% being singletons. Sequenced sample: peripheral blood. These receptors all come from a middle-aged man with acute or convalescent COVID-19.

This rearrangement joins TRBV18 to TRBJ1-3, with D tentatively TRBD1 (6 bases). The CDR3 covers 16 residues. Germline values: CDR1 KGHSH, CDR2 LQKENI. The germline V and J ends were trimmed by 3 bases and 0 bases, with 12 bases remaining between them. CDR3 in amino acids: CASSPDRFISGNTIYF. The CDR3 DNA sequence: TGTGCCAGCTCACCGGACAGATTCATCTCTGGAAACACCATATATTTT.

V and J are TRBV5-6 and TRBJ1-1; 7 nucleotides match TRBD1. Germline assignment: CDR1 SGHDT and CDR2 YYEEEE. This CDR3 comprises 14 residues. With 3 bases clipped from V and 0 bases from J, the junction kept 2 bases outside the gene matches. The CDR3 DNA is TGTGCCAGCAGCTCCGACAGGGTGAACACTGAAGCTTTCTTT. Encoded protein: CASSSDRVNTEAFF.

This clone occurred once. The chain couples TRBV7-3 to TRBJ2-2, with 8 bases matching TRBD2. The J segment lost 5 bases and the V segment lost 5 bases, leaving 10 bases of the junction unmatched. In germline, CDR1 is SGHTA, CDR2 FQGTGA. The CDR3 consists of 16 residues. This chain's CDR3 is CASSPTGGRLTGELFF. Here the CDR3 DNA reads TGTGCCAGCAGCCCCACGGGGGGGCGATTAACCGGGGAGCTGTTTTTT.

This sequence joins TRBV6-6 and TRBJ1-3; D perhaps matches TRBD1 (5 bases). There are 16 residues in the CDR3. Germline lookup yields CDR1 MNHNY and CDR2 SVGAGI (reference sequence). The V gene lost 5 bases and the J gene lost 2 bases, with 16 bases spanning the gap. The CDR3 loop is CASSPQQEYAGNTIYF. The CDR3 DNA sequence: TGTGCCAGCAGTCCGCAACAGGAATACGCTGGAAACACCATATATTTT.

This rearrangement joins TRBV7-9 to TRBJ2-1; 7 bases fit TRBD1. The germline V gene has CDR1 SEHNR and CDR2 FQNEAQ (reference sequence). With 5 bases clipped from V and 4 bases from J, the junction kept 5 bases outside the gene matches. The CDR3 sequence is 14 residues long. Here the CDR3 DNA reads TGTGCCAGCAGCCCCCGGGACAGTTACAATGAGCAGTTCTTC. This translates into CASSPRDSYNEQFF.

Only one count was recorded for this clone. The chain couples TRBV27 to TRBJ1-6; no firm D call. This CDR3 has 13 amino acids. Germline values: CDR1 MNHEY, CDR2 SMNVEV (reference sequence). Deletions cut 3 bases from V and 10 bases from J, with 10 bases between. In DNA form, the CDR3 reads TGTGCCAGCAGTTTGGGAGGGAAATCACCCCTCCACTTT. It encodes CASSLGGKSPLHF.

The DNA of the CDR3 is TGCGCCAGCAGTCCTACAGGGGGTCAGCCCCAGCATTTT. It yields the protein CASSPTGGQPQHF. This sequence joins TRBV4-3 and TRBJ1-5, with 8 bases identical to TRBD1. J gave up 6 bases and V 6 bases, and 4 bases lay outside the gene matches. Germline-derived CDR1 and CDR2 are LGHNA and YSLEER. The CDR3 spans 13 residues.

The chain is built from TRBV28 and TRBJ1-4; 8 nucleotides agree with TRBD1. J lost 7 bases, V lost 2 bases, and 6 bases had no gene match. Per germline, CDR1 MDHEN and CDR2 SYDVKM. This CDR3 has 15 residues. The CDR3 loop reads CASSLGGTGSEKLFF. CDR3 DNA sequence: TGTGCCAGCAGTTTAGGTGGGACAGGTTCTGAAAAACTGTTTTTT.

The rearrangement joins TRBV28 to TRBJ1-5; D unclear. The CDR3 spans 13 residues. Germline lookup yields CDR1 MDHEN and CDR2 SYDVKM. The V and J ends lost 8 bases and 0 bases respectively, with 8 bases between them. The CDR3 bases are TGTGCCAGCTCGCGGGATAGCAATCAGCCCCAGCATTTT. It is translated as CASSRDSNQPQHF. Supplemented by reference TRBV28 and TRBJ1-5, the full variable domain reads DVKVTQSSRYLVKRTGEKVFLECVQDMDHENMFWYRQDPGLGLRLIYFSYDVKMKEKGDIPEGYSVSREKKERFSLILESASTNQTSMYLCASSRDSNQPQHFGDGTRLSIL.

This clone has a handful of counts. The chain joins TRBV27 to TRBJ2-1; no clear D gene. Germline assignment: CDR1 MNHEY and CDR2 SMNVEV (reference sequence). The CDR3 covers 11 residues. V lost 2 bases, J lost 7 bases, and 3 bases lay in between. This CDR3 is CASSLANEQFF. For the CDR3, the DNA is TGTGCCAGCAGTTTAGCGAATGAGCAGTTCTTC.

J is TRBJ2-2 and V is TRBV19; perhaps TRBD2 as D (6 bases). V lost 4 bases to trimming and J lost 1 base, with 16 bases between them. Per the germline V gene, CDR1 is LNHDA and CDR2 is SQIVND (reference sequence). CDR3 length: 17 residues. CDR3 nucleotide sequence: TGTGCCAGTAGTAGCAGAACTCAGGGAGGGAACACCGGGGAGCTGTTTTTT. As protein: CASSSRTQGGNTGELFF.

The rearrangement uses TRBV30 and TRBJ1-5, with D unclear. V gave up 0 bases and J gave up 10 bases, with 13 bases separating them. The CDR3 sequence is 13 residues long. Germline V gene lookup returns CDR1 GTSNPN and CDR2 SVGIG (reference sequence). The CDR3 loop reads CAWSVLLAGPQHF. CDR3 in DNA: TGTGCCTGGAGTGTACTACTGGCCGGACCCCAGCATTTT.

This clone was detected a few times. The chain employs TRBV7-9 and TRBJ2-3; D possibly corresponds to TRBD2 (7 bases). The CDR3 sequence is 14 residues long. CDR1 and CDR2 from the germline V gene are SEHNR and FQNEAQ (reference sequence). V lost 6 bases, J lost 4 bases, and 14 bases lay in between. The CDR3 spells CASRLIGGPDTQYF. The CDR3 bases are TGTGCCAGCAGGTTGATCGGGGGGCCAGATACGCAGTATTTT.

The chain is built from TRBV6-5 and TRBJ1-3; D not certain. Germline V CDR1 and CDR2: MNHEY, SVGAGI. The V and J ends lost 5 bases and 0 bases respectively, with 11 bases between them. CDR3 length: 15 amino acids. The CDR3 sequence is CASSRYSSSGNTIYF. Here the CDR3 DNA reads TGTGCCAGCAGTCGCTACAGCAGCTCTGGAAACACCATATATTTT.

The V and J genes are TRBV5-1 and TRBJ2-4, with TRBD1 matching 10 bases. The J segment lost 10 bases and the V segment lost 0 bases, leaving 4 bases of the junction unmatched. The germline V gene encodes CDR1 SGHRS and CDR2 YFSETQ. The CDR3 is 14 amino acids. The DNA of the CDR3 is TGCGCCAGCAGCTTGGGAACGGGACAGGGGATTCAGTACTTC. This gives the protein CASSLGTGQGIQYF.

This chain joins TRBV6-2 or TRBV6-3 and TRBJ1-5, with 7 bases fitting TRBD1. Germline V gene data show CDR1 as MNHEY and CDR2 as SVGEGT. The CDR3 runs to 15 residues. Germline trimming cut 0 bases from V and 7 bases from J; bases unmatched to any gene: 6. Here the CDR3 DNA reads TGTGCCAGCAGTTACTCAATCAGGGGGGTGCAGCCCCAGCATTTT. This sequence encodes CASSYSIRGVQPQHF.

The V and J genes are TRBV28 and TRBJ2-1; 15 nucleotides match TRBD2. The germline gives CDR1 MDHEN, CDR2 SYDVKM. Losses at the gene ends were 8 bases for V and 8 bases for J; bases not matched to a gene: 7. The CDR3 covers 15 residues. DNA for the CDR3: TGTGCCAGCTCCTCCGGGACTAGCGGGAGGTATGAGCAGTTCTTC. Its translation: CASSSGTSGRYEQFF.

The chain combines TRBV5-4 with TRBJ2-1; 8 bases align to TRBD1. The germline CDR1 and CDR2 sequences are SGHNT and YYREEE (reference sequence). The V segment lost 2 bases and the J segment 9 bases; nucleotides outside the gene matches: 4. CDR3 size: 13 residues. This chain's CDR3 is CASSLAGTGEQFF. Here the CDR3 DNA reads TGTGCCAGCAGCTTAGCCGGGACAGGTGAGCAGTTCTTC.

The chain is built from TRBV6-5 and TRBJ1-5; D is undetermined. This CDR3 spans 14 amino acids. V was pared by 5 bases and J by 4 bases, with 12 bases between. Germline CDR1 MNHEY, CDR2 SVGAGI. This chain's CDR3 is CASSLSDTNQPQHF. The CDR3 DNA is TGTGCCAGCAGTCTCTCTGACACGAATCAGCCCCAGCATTTT.

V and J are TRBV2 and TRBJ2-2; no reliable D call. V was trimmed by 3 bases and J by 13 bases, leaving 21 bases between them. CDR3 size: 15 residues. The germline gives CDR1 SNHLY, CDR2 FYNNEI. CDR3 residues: CASSDRQLADRRLFF. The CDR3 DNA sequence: TGTGCCAGCAGTGACCGTCAGCTGGCCGATAGGAGGCTGTTTTTT.

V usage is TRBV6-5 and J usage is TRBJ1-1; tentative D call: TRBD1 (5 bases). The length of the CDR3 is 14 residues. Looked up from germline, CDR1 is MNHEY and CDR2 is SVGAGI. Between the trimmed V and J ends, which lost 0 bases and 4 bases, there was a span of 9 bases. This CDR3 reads CASSYSQGGTEAFF. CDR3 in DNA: TGTGCCAGCAGTTACTCGCAGGGCGGCACTGAAGCTTTCTTT.

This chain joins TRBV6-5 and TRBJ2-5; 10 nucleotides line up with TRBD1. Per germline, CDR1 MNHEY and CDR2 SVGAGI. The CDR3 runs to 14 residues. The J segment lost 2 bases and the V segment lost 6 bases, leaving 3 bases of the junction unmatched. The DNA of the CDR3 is TGTGCCAGCAGCCCGGGACAGGGGCAAGAGACCCAGTACTTC. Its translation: CASSPGQGQETQYF.

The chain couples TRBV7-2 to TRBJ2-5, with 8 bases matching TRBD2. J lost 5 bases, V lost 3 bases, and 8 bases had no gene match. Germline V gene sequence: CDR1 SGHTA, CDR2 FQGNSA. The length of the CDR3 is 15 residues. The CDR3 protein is CASSFGAGVTETQYF. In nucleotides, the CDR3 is TGTGCCAGCAGCTTTGGAGCGGGAGTAACGGAGACCCAGTACTTC.

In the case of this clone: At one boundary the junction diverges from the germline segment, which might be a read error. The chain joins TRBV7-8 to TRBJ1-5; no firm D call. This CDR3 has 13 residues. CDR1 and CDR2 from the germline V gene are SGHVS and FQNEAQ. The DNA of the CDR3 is TGTGCCACCAGCCGATCGGGGAATCAGCCCCAGCATTTT. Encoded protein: CATSRSGNQPQHF.

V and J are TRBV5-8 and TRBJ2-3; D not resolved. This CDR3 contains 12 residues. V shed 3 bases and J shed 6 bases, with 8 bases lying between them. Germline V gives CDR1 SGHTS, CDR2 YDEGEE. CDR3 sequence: CASSSQADTQYF. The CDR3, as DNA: TGTGCCAGCAGCTCCCAGGCCGATACGCAGTATTTT. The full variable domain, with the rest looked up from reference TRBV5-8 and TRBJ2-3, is EAGVTQSPTHLIKTRGQQATLRCSPISGHTSVYWYQQALGLGLQFLLWYDEGEERNRGNFPPRFSGRQFPNYSSELNVNALELEDSALYLCASSSQADTQYFGPGTRLTVL.

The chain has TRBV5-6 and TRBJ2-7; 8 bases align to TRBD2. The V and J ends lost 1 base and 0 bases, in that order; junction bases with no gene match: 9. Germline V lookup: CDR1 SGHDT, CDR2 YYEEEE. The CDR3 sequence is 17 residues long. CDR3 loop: CASSLKGGRQSSYEQYF. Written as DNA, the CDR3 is TGTGCCAGCAGCTTGAAAGGCGGGAGGCAGAGCTCCTACGAGCAGTACTTC.